This T cell receptor beta chain was sequenced in a study of T cell responses to AZD1222 COVID-19 vaccine. This CDR3 has 15 amino acids. V trimming: 4 bases; J trimming: 4 bases; junction bases outside the gene matches: 5. Germline assignment: CDR1 MNHEY and CDR2 SMNVEV (reference sequence). Clones were read by immunoSEQ multiplex PCR, and TCRdb kept only the in-frame ones, dropping some. Of roughly 65,000 clones in the sample, about 80% were seen once. The rearrangement links TRBV27 to TRBJ2-1; TRBD2 agrees at 9 bases. The sample consisted of peripheral blood, taken on day 0 of AZD1222 vaccination. This sequence originates from an adult in good health. CDR3 DNA: TGTGCCAGCAGTTATAGCGGGGGCCCATACAATGAGCAGTTCTTC. Translation gives CASSYSGGPYNEQFF.